Shown below are 8 T cell receptor beta chains from a single sample sequenced in a study of regulatory T cells in long-lasting Graves disease. Arm-PCR of CDR3 regions and iRepertoire HTBI primers were used to build TCR beta libraries. Each CDR3 protein gets one entry after TCRdb re-called the multiplex PCR reads with MiXCR. The sample comprises 450,000 to 600,000 distinct CDR3 sequences, approximately 12% of which are singletons, and roughly 9.7% rests with the top ten. Time point indicated: newly diagnosed GD, antithyroid drugs for less than 3 months. With RNA extracted from PBMCs as input, the TCR library was made. These data also formed part of another study, on T cells in Graves' hyperthyroidism and ophthalmopathy.

Sequenced material: peripheral blood mononuclear cells (PBMCs), taken at new diagnosis, from a patient treated with antithyroid drugs. The receptors shown here come from a man aged 25-45 years with Graves disease.

This clonotype was picked up a small number of times. The chain couples TRBV20-1 to TRBJ1-2; D is uncertain. Germline loops: CDR1 DFQATT, CDR2 SNEGSKA (reference sequence). V was clipped by 5 bases and J by 3 bases, with 13 bases between them. The CDR3 consists of 13 residues. The CDR3 reads CSALSISDYGYTF. Here the CDR3 DNA reads TGCAGTGCTTTAAGCATAAGCGACTATGGCTACACCTTC.

Note on this clonotype: A much bigger clone sits one base away, suggesting this may be a read error. The chain recombines TRBV28 with TRBJ1-2; unclear D gene. The length of the CDR3 is 15 residues. Germline V gene sequence: CDR1 MDHEN, CDR2 SYDVKM. CDR3: CASSTHKELNYDYTF. The CDR3 DNA reads TGTGCCAGCAGTACCCACAAGGAGCTTAACTATGACTACACCTTC.

This clonotype was recorded at least ten times. The chain links TRBV7-9 to TRBJ2-4; 9 positions match TRBD1. Trimming removed 5 bases from V and 3 bases from J; junction bases left unmatched: 8. The CDR3 length is 16 residues. Germline-derived CDR1 and CDR2 are SEHNR and FQNEAQ (reference sequence). The CDR3, as DNA: TGTGCCAGCAGCCCCGAGGGGGGACAGGGCAAAAACATTCAGTACTTC. Translation gives CASSPEGGQGKNIQYF.

In this sample, this clonotype turned up many times. The V gene is TRBV29-1, the J gene TRBJ2-1, with D maybe TRBD2 (5 bases). Germline CDR1 SQVTM, CDR2 ANQGSEA. The CDR3 is made up of 14 amino acids. The germline V and J ends were trimmed by 6 bases and 9 bases, with 21 bases remaining between them. The CDR3 region has the DNA TGCAGCGTGGATTTGGACTTGGGCTACGGTGAGCAGTTCTTC. Protein: CSVDLDLGYGEQFF.

This chain connects TRBV7-9 to TRBJ2-7; 14 bases map to TRBD2. Germline V gives CDR1 SEHNR, CDR2 FQNEAQ (reference sequence). J lost 5 bases, V lost 5 bases, and 5 bases had no gene match. The CDR3 contains 15 residues. The CDR3 nucleotides read TGTGCCAGCAGCGCGGGACTAGCGGGAGTCGACGAGCAGTACTTC. Protein sequence: CASSAGLAGVDEQYF.

Many counts were recorded for this clonotype. This chain uses TRBV5-1 with TRBJ1-1; 7 nucleotides agree with TRBD1. The CDR3 runs to 17 residues. Germline CDR1 is SGHRS and CDR2 is YFSETQ. Trimming cost V 0 bases and J 0 bases; bases outside gene matches: 8. The DNA of the CDR3 is TGCGCCAGCAGCTTGGAGAGGGCGACAGGGATGAACACTGAAGCTTTCTTT. Translated: CASSLERATGMNTEAFF. Based on the CDR3 plus reference TRBV5-1 and TRBJ1-1, the full variable domain is KAGVTQTPRYLIKTRGQQVTLSCSPISGHRSVSWYQQTPGQGLQFLFEYFSETQRNKGNFPGRFSGRQFSNSRSEMNVSTLELGDSALYLCASSLERATGMNTEAFFGQGTRLTVV.

CDR3 region: CSVEGGLGHGYTF. For the CDR3, the DNA is TGCAGCGTTGAAGGGGGACTGGGGCATGGCTACACCTTC. This chain joins TRBV29-1 and TRBJ1-2; tentatively, D is TRBD1 (5 bases). V was trimmed by 1 base and J by 6 bases, leaving 12 bases between them. CDR1 SQVTM and CDR2 ANQGSEA come from the germline V gene. This CDR3 is built from 13 residues.

This clonotype has at least ten counts. The gene calls are TRBV2 and TRBJ2-1; D unclear. The CDR3 runs to 11 residues. The V end lost 2 bases, the J end lost 8 bases, and 4 bases lay between the germline ends. Germline V CDR1 and CDR2: SNHLY, FYNNEI. As DNA, the CDR3 is TGTGCCAGCAGTGAATCCCATGAGCAGTTCTTC. This sequence encodes CASSESHEQFF.